A selection of T cell receptor beta chains follows, all from one sample in a study of human T cells and chemical hapten exposure. One entry per CDR3 protein results from TCRdb running MiXCR on the RACE reads. The profile shows about 84,000 distinct CDR3 sequences, roughly a tenth of them singletons. This specimen consisted of whole blood, obtained in connection with sensitization to the hapten diphenylcyclopropenone (DPC). All receptors derive from a woman aged 45-59 years with alopecia areata. Some clones in this sample may be carry-over from other donors' samples. CDR3s include the opening cysteine and the closing phenylalanine or tryptophan. D genes are given only for firm matches. Clone size appears in some rows only: once, few, many, or a class for an expanded clone.

J,V,D,size,DNA,CDR3
TRBJ2-4,TRBV27,TRBD2,few,TGTGCCAGCAGCCGAGAGCCGCCCCGACTAGCGGGAGCTACAGCCAAAAACATTCAGTACTTC,CASSREPPRLAGATAKNIQYF
TRBJ2-2,TRBV28,-,many,TGTGCCAGCATAGTGACAATGAACACCGGGGAGCTGTTTTTT,CASIVTMNTGELFF
TRBJ2-1,TRBV18,-,many,TGTGCCAGCTCACCAACTGATGAGCATGAGCAGTTCTTC,CASSPTDEHEQFF
TRBJ1-1,TRBV5-5,-,few,TGTGCCAGCAGCATGGTCCTAACTAACACTGAAGCTTTCTTT,CASSMVLTNTEAFF
TRBJ2-1,TRBV5-6,-,-,TGTGCCAGCAGCTTGGATTGGGGGAGGAATGAGCAGTTCTTC,CASSLDWGRNEQFF
TRBJ2-2,TRBV20-1,-,-,TGCAGTGCTAGAGACAGGGGAGGACGCACCGGGGAGCTGTTTTTT,CSARDRGGRTGELFF
TRBJ2-7,TRBV18,TRBD2,-,TGTGCCAGCTCACCACCGATCCCTAGCGGGAGAAACTACGAGCAGTACTTC,CASSPPIPSGRNYEQYF
TRBJ2-3,TRBV5-5,-,many,TGTGCCAGCAGCTTGGAACCAAGCACAGATACGCAGTATTTT,CASSLEPSTDTQYF
TRBJ2-1,TRBV25-1,TRBD1,many,TGTGCCAGCAGTGAGCCAACCGGGACAGGGGCGAATGAGCAGTTCTTC,CASSEPTGTGANEQFF
TRBJ2-4,TRBV2,-,-,TGTGCCAGCAGCCCAATTTTGGGCATTCAGTACTTC,CASSPILGIQYF
TRBJ1-3,TRBV7-2,-,-,TGTGTCAGCAGTTCCAGGCCGGGGAACACCATATATTTT,CVSSSRPGNTIYF
TRBJ1-4,TRBV25-1,-,many,TGTGCCAGCAGTATTGACTTAACCGGAAAACTGTTTTTT,CASSIDLTGKLFF
TRBJ1-2,TRBV21-1,-,many,TGTGCCAGCAGCAAAGAGGAAGGGATCGGCTATGGCTACACCTTC,CASSKEEGIGYGYTF
TRBJ2-5,TRBV7-7,-,-,TGTGCCAGCAGCTTAGGGTCAGCGGCGACCCAGTACTTC,CASSLGSAATQYF
TRBJ1-6,TRBV7-8,TRBD1,-,TGTGCCAGCAGCCGAAACGCAGGGGGTTATTCACCCCTCCACTTT,CASSRNAGGYSPLHF
TRBJ1-2,TRBV5-4,TRBD1,-,TGTGCCAGCAGCCCTTCTGACAGGGGAGATGGCTACACCTTC,CASSPSDRGDGYTF
TRBJ1-2,TRBV20-1,-,-,TGCAGTGCTGCCCTTACAGGGTACGGCTACACCTTC,CSAALTGYGYTF
TRBJ2-1,TRBV10-3,-,-,TGTGCCATCAGTGGACAGGCCTCCTACAATGAGCAGTTCTTC,CAISGQASYNEQFF
TRBJ2-7,TRBV7-2,TRBD2,-,TGTGCCAGCAGCTTAGCAGCAGCGGGAGGTACCTACGAGCAGTACTTC,CASSLAAAGGTYEQYF
TRBJ1-2,TRBV2,-,many,TGTGCCAGCAGTAAAGACAGGACCTATGGCTACACCTTC,CASSKDRTYGYTF
TRBJ1-5,TRBV20-1,TRBD1,medium-sized,TGCAGTGCTAGAGAAGTGGGACAGGGGAGCAATCAGCCCCAGCATTTT,CSAREVGQGSNQPQHF
TRBJ1-1,TRBV7-6,TRBD1,many,TGTGCCAGCAGCGATCCAGGGGGCGCGGACACTGAAGCTTTCTTT,CASSDPGGADTEAFF
TRBJ1-3,TRBV20-1,TRBD1,-,TGCAGTGCTAGAGACAACACGGGACAGGGGCTAAACACCATATATTTT,CSARDNTGQGLNTIYF
TRBJ2-2,TRBV12-3/TRBV12-4,-,many,TGTGCCAGCAGTTACTCCGGGGAGCTGTTTTTT,CASSYSGELFF
TRBJ2-7,TRBV5-1,TRBD2,many,TGCGCCAGCAGAACAACTAGCGGCGCTGCCTACGAGCAGTACTTC,CASRTTSGAAYEQYF
TRBJ1-5,TRBV28,-,few,TGTGCCAGCAGCCCCCGGGCAGGTGGCCAGCCCCAGCATTTT,CASSPRAGGQPQHF
TRBJ2-6,TRBV5-1,-,few,TGCGCCAGCAGCTTGGCCCCGACGGGGGCTGGGGCCAACGTCCTGACTTTC,CASSLAPTGAGANVLTF
TRBJ1-1,TRBV20-1,-,many,TGCAGTGCTAGATTGGAACTGGAAAACACTGAAGCTTTCTTT,CSARLELENTEAFF
TRBJ2-5,TRBV7-6,-,-,TGTGCCAGCAGCTTCGGAGGGGCCGTGACCCAGTACTTC,CASSFGGAVTQYF
TRBJ1-5,TRBV10-3,-,few,TGTGCCATCAAGAGTGAGCAACTCAATCAGCCCCAGCATTTT,CAIKSEQLNQPQHF
TRBJ1-2,TRBV18,-,many,TGTGCCAGCTCGAGGGACGGCAACTATGGCTACACCTTC,CASSRDGNYGYTF
TRBJ2-7,TRBV9,-,-,TGTGCCAGCAGCACCCGGACCGACTCCTACGAGCAGTACTTC,CASSTRTDSYEQYF
TRBJ1-2,TRBV6-1,-,few,TGTGCCAGCAGCGCAGGGGCTAACTATGGCTACACCTTC,CASSAGANYGYTF
TRBJ1-5,TRBV6-2/TRBV6-3,-,many,TGTGCCAGCAGTTACGGAAGAGATCAGCCCCAGCATTTT,CASSYGRDQPQHF
TRBJ2-1,TRBV6-5,TRBD1,many,TGTGCCAGCAGCGTGACAGGGGCAGGCAATGAGCAGTTCTTC,CASSVTGAGNEQFF
TRBJ2-7,TRBV7-9,TRBD2,many,TGTGCCAGCAGCCCCCTAGCTAGCGGGTTCTACGAGCAGTACTTC,CASSPLASGFYEQYF
TRBJ1-1,TRBV20-1,-,-,TGCAGTGCTAGGGACCGCCCAACTAGGGAGTCCACTGAAGCTTTCTTT,CSARDRPTRESTEAFF
TRBJ2-4,TRBV4-3,-,many,TGCGCCAGCAGCCAAGAACTCTATCTAGCCAAAAACATTCAGTACTTC,CASSQELYLAKNIQYF
TRBJ2-7,TRBV20-1,TRBD2,many,TGCAGTGCTAGAGTTACGGGGAGGGCTAGCTCCTACGAGCAGTACTTC,CSARVTGRASSYEQYF
TRBJ2-7,TRBV29-1,-,many,TGCAGCGTAAGGAAGGAACGGTTCATGGGCGAGCAGTACTTC,CSVRKERFMGEQYF
TRBJ2-7,TRBV11-2,TRBD1,few,TGTGCCAGCAGCTCGCTCCGGGACAGGGGCTACGAGCAGTACTTC,CASSSLRDRGYEQYF
TRBJ2-6,TRBV4-3,-,few,TGCGCCAGCAGCCAATACGTCTCTGGGGCCAACGTCCTGACTTTC,CASSQYVSGANVLTF
TRBJ2-3,TRBV11-2,-,-,TGTGCCAACGACGTTCGTGACGAGGGCACAGATACGCAGTATTTT,CANDVRDEGTDTQYF
TRBJ2-1,TRBV3-1,TRBD2,-,TGTGCCAGCAGCCTCGGACTAGCGGCCACCTCGGAGCAGTTCTTC,CASSLGLAATSEQFF
TRBJ1-4,TRBV28,TRBD1,-,TGTGCCAGCAGTTTAACAGGGGTAAATGAAAAACTGTTTTTT,CASSLTGVNEKLFF
TRBJ2-3,TRBV20-1,TRBD2,many,TGCAGTGCTAGAGTACTAGCGGGAGGGGTGGAAGATACGCAGTATTTT,CSARVLAGGVEDTQYF
TRBJ2-5,TRBV18,-,many,TGTGCCAGCTCACCAGCACTAGCAGCGAAAGAGACCCAGTACTTC,CASSPALAAKETQYF
TRBJ2-3,TRBV6-5,TRBD2,-,TGTGCCAGCCGCCGGGGTTTTATAGCGGGGGGGACAGATACGCAGTATTTT,CASRRGFIAGGTDTQYF
TRBJ2-7,TRBV7-2,-,many,TGTGCCAGCAGCCCCCTTGGTCTGCGGGGTACCTACGAGCAGTACTTC,CASSPLGLRGTYEQYF
TRBJ2-3,TRBV7-2,-,-,TGTGCCAGCAGCTTAAATACGCAGTATTTT,CASSLNTQYF
TRBJ2-7,TRBV7-7,-,many,TGTGCCAGCAGCTTAGATGTAGGGGGAACCTACGAGCAGTACTTC,CASSLDVGGTYEQYF
TRBJ1-2,TRBV6-5,-,-,TGTGCCAGCAGTTACGTCGCAGGGACGGATGGCTACACCTTC,CASSYVAGTDGYTF
TRBJ2-2,TRBV7-2,-,-,TGTGCCAGCAGCTTAGTCCGGACAGATGGCGGGGAGCTGTTTTTT,CASSLVRTDGGELFF
TRBJ2-4,TRBV6-5,-,-,TGTGCCAGCAGCAAGGGGCTCGTGGGGGCCAAAAACATTCAGTACTTC,CASSKGLVGAKNIQYF
TRBJ2-5,TRBV12-3/TRBV12-4,TRBD1,-,TGTGCCAGCAGCCGCATACGGACAGGGATCGGAGAGACCCAGTACTTC,CASSRIRTGIGETQYF
TRBJ1-6,TRBV3-1,-,-,TGTGCCAGCGGTAAGGTGGGCGGCTCACCCCTCCACTTT,CASGKVGGSPLHF
TRBJ2-3,TRBV3-1,-,-,TGTGCCAGCAGCCAAGATCACGGGTCCACAGATACGCAGTATTTT,CASSQDHGSTDTQYF